This entry is about one TCR beta chain. The source of the sample is a study of T cell responses to AZD1222 COVID-19 vaccine. Sequencing was performed with immunoSEQ multiplex PCR; in TCRdb, only in-frame clones are kept and a portion is missing. The repertoire holds roughly 130,000 clones, around 84% seen once, with approximately 12% in the top ten. The clonotype was recovered from an adult in good health. Sequenced material: peripheral blood, taken on day 0 of AZD1222 vaccination.

The CDR3 coding sequence is TGTGCCAGCAGCGTAGTTGCGGGGCGCCAAGAGACCCAGTACTTC. As protein: CASSVVAGRQETQYF. The J gene is TRBJ2-5, the V gene TRBV9; D perhaps matches TRBD2 (6 bases). This CDR3 is 15 amino acids long. Per germline, CDR1 SGDLS and CDR2 YYNGEE. The V end lost 0 bases, the J end lost 1 base, and 10 bases lay between the germline ends.